Shown below are 13 T cell receptor beta chains from a single sample sequenced in a study of shared clonotypes between healthy human individuals. This table comes from immunoSEQ multiplex PCR, and its TCRdb copy is limited to in-frame clones, with some not included. Of about 1.5 million clones in the sample, roughly 95% were seen once. The sample consisted of naive CD4+ T cells sorted from blood. Regarding subset: CD45RA+ positively selected. The receptor source for this set is a man younger than 40 in good health.

V gene TRBV30 combines with J gene TRBJ2-7, with TRBD2 identical over 8 bases. Germline CDR1 is GTSNPN and CDR2 is SVGIG (reference sequence). V shed 2 bases, J shed 3 bases, and the junction held 12 bases outside the gene matches. This CDR3 comprises 16 residues. CDR3 coding DNA: TGTGCCTGGAGTCCCCGGGGAGCGGGAGCTTTCTACGAGCAGTACTTC. This translates into CAWSPRGAGAFYEQYF.

The rearrangement links TRBV5-1 to TRBJ2-7; D possibly corresponds to TRBD2 (6 bases). Trimming removed 0 bases from V and 2 bases from J, with 9 bases in between. Germline V gives CDR1 SGHRS, CDR2 YFSETQ. The CDR3 has 14 amino acids. The CDR3 coding sequence is TGCGCCAGCAGCTTGGGCGGGACCGCCTACGAGCAGTACTTC. Protein sequence: CASSLGGTAYEQYF.

The V gene is TRBV5-1, the J gene TRBJ1-2, with D unresolved. CDR3 length: 13 amino acids. The V and J ends lost 1 base and 4 bases respectively, with 8 bases between them. Per the germline V gene, CDR1 is SGHRS and CDR2 is YFSETQ. The CDR3 DNA sequence: TGCGCCAGCAGCTTGAGGGCTGCCTATGGCTACACCTTC. Encoded protein: CASSLRAAYGYTF. Using reference TRBV5-1 and TRBJ1-2 for the parts outside the CDR3, the full variable domain is KAGVTQTPRYLIKTRGQQVTLSCSPISGHRSVSWYQQTPGQGLQFLFEYFSETQRNKGNFPGRFSGRQFSNSRSEMNVSTLELGDSALYLCASSLRAAYGYTFGSGTRLTVV.

This clone was seen just once. V usage is TRBV5-1 and J usage is TRBJ2-5; 10 bases line up with TRBD1. Germline values: CDR1 SGHRS, CDR2 YFSETQ. This CDR3 contains 15 residues. With V trimmed by 4 bases and J by 5 bases, 8 bases remained unmatched. The CDR3 loop reads CASSRRDRGGETQYF. CDR3 bases: TGCGCCAGCAGCCGCCGGGACAGGGGAGGGGAGACCCAGTACTTC.

The rearrangement links TRBV7-2 to TRBJ1-5, with D unresolved. Germline V gene data show CDR1 as SGHTA and CDR2 as FQGNSA. CDR3 length: 13 residues. V dropped 4 bases and J dropped 5 bases, with 9 bases sitting between them. The CDR3 nucleotides read TGTGCCAGCAGCTCGCTCGTCGATCAGCCCCAGCATTTT. Amino acids: CASSSLVDQPQHF.

This clone has only one observation. V and J are TRBV10-1 and TRBJ2-7, with unresolved D. With 5 bases removed from V and 1 base from J, the gap between germline ends came to 6 bases. Germline V gene data show CDR1 as WNHNN and CDR2 as SYGVQD (reference sequence). The CDR3 has 12 amino acids. The CDR3 spells CASSSDSYEQYF. The CDR3 bases are TGCGCCAGCAGTAGCGATTCCTACGAGCAGTACTTC.

Turning to this clone: Other nucleotide sequences in the sample specify the same CDR3. This chain connects TRBV5-1 to TRBJ2-3; 12 bases align to TRBD2. V lost 3 bases, J lost 2 bases, and 7 bases stayed unmatched. The CDR3 sequence is 17 residues long. CDR1 SGHRS and CDR2 YFSETQ come from the germline V gene. This CDR3 reads CASSWGTSGRPTDTQYF. Here the CDR3 DNA reads TGCGCCAGCAGCTGGGGGACTAGCGGGCGACCCACAGATACGCAGTATTTT.

The chain combines TRBV5-1 with TRBJ2-5, with TRBD2 matching 12 bases. Losses at the gene ends were 4 bases for V and 5 bases for J; bases not matched to a gene: 9. This CDR3 is built from 16 residues. Germline V gene lookup returns CDR1 SGHRS and CDR2 YFSETQ. In nucleotides, the CDR3 is TGCGCCAGCAGCCCCCCGACTAGCGGGAGCGTTGAGACCCAGTACTTC. Its translation: CASSPPTSGSVETQYF.

The chain combines TRBV5-1 with TRBJ1-1; D is unresolved. This CDR3 is 11 amino acids long. Trimming shortened V by 5 bases and J by 2 bases, and 4 bases separated the two germline ends. In germline, CDR1 is SGHRS, CDR2 YFSETQ. The CDR3 DNA reads as TGCGCCAGCAGAGATAACACTGAAGCTTTCTTT. Amino acids: CASRDNTEAFF.

This rearrangement joins TRBV10-3 to TRBJ1-2, with D possibly matching TRBD1 (6 bases). CDR1 is ENHRY, CDR2 SYGVKD, per germline. V lost 6 bases, J lost 5 bases, and 16 bases lay in between. The CDR3 totals 14 residues. The chain's CDR3 is CAIRTTGSEYGYTF. The CDR3 coding sequence is TGTGCCATCAGGACGACAGGTAGCGAATATGGCTACACCTTC.

Turning to this clone: Distinct nucleotide sequences in the sample also encode this CDR3. The chain carries TRBV29-1 and TRBJ1-1, with a tentative D call TRBD1 (5 bases). The CDR3 runs to 12 residues. Germline CDR1 is SQVTM and CDR2 is ANQGSEA. V gave up 3 bases and J gave up 3 bases, with 8 bases separating them. CDR3 nucleotides: TGCAGCGTTGACAGGGCAGACACTGAAGCTTTCTTT. It yields the protein CSVDRADTEAFF.

CDR3 loop: CASSSAGGQSGGYTF. In DNA form, the CDR3 reads TGTGCCAGCAGCTCCGCAGGTGGCCAGTCAGGGGGCTACACCTTC. The chain has TRBV7-9 and TRBJ1-2; TRBD1 might be the D (5 bases). Germline V gives CDR1 SEHNR, CDR2 FQNEAQ (reference sequence). CDR3 length: 15 residues. V lost 4 bases to trimming and J lost 8 bases, with 20 bases between them.

CDR3 coding DNA: TGTGCCAGCAGTAAGGCCCGAACCGGGACTAGCTTTGGCAATGAGCAGTTCTTC. This sequence encodes CASSKARTGTSFGNEQFF. The chain has TRBV2 and TRBJ2-1; 9 nucleotides align to TRBD2. The trim removed 5 bases at V and 6 bases at J, leaving 17 bases unmatched. The CDR3 length is 18 residues. The germline CDR1 and CDR2 sequences are SNHLY and FYNNEI.